This T cell receptor (beta chain) was obtained from a study of cytomegalovirus exposure and HLA in healthy donors. Study-wide results and caveats: Sequencing depth across donors, presence/absence analyses assumed, was roughly uniform.

This clone showed up just a few times. The antigen remains undetermined. Primers for the PCR totalled 60 Vbeta and 13 Jbeta. TCRdb keeps only in-frame clones here, not all; method: immunoSEQ multiplex PCR. The table shows approximately 140,000 clones, with approximately 70% occurring only once. The receptor comes from a middle-aged woman in good health and CMV-seronegative. Sequencing was done on a sample of PBMCs.

Here the CDR3 reads CAISDASGVSYNEQFF. CDR3 bases: TGTGCCATCAGTGACGCTAGCGGGGTTTCTTACAATGAGCAGTTCTTC. This chain connects TRBV10-3 to TRBJ2-1; 9 bases line up with TRBD2. CDR1 and CDR2 (germline): ENHRY, SYGVKD. CDR3 length: 16 residues. The ends lost 3 bases at V and 4 bases at J; junction bases unmatched: 7.